These 21 T cell receptor beta chains came from one sample sequenced in a study of CD8 T cells in ankylosing spondylitis. A single record per CDR3 protein comes from TCRdb applying MiXCR to the 5' RACE reads. Of some 120,000 distinct CDR3 sequences in the sample, about 13% were seen once. Sequencing was done on a sample of blood, either unsorted or a sorted T cell fraction (not recorded which). The origin of the receptors is a female donor with ankylosing spondylitis or in good health (not recorded which).

This clonotype was seen more than once but under ten times. The chain has TRBV9 and TRBJ2-2; D ambiguous. The germline CDR1 and CDR2 sequences are SGDLS and YYNGEE. The CDR3 length is 16 residues. V was cut by 1 base and J by 3 bases, with 13 bases left in between. The CDR3 sequence: CASSVLPSRDTGELFF. For the CDR3, the DNA is TGTGCCAGCAGCGTATTGCCTAGTCGGGACACCGGGGAGCTGTTTTTT.

This clonotype was recorded at least ten times. J is TRBJ1-1 and V is TRBV11-1; 8 positions match TRBD1. The junction had 4 bases not matched to a gene; V was cut back by 4 bases and J by 0 bases. This CDR3 comprises 15 residues. The germline V gene has CDR1 SGHAT and CDR2 FQDESV (reference sequence). The CDR3, as DNA: TGTGCCAGCAGCTCCCGACAGGGGCTGAACACTGAAGCTTTCTTT. Translation gives CASSSRQGLNTEAFF.

V and J are TRBV10-3 and TRBJ2-2, with TRBD2 matching 13 bases. The V gene end was trimmed by 6 bases and the J gene end by 7 bases; junction bases not matched to a gene: 8. Per germline, CDR1 ENHRY and CDR2 SYGVKD. The CDR3 covers 16 residues. The chain's CDR3 is CAISTGTSGAGGELFF. In DNA, the CDR3 is TGTGCCATCAGCACCGGGACTAGCGGGGCCGGCGGGGAGCTGTTTTTT.

This clonotype came up many times. The V gene is TRBV7-6, the J gene TRBJ2-1; 8 bases are a match to TRBD2. CDR1 and CDR2 (germline): SGHVS, FNYEAQ. V lost 6 bases to trimming and J lost 2 bases; unmatched junction nucleotides: 6. This CDR3 comprises 15 residues. CDR3 region: CASRRSGETYNEQFF. In DNA, the CDR3 is TGTGCCAGCAGGCGTAGCGGGGAGACCTACAATGAGCAGTTCTTC.

This clonotype has a count of ten or more. The chain recombines TRBV10-3 with TRBJ1-6; 9 positions match TRBD1. Germline values: CDR1 ENHRY, CDR2 SYGVKD. Germline trimming cut 2 bases from V and 10 bases from J; bases unmatched to any gene: 3. The CDR3 is 14 amino acids. Here the CDR3 DNA reads TGTGCCATCAGTGAGGGGACAGGGCAATCACCCCTCCACTTT. Amino acid sequence: CAISEGTGQSPLHF.

V usage is TRBV12-3 or TRBV12-4 and J usage is TRBJ2-1, with 9 bases lining up with TRBD1. V lost 6 bases to trimming and J lost 4 bases; unmatched junction nucleotides: 7. CDR3 size: 15 residues. CDR3 nucleotide sequence: TGTGCCAGCAGGTTCACAGGGGGCGTATACAATGAGCAGTTCTTC. The encoded protein is CASRFTGGVYNEQFF.

In its sample, this clonotype was seen a few times. The chain recombines TRBV9 with TRBJ1-2, with D maybe TRBD1 (6 bases). In germline, CDR1 is SGDLS, CDR2 YYNGEE. V was trimmed by 3 bases and J by 2 bases, leaving 11 bases between them. The CDR3 covers 14 residues. The CDR3 sequence is CASSASDRNYGYTF. CDR3 in DNA: TGTGCCAGCAGCGCATCCGACAGGAACTATGGCTACACCTTC.

This clonotype was picked up a small number of times. This chain connects TRBV15 to TRBJ2-1, with D perhaps assigned TRBD1 or TRBD2 (5 bases each). The CDR3 is made up of 15 amino acids. Germline V gene data show CDR1 as LNHNV and CDR2 as YYDKDF (reference sequence). Trimming shortened V by 6 bases and J by 7 bases, and 19 bases separated the two germline ends. CDR3 nucleotide sequence: TGTGCCACCAGAACGGGACGCCAGACCCTAAATGAGCAGTTCTTC. Protein sequence: CATRTGRQTLNEQFF.

The V gene is TRBV20-1, the J gene TRBJ2-1; D is perhaps TRBD1 (6 bases). The CDR3 has 13 amino acids. V was pared by 0 bases and J by 6 bases, with 9 bases between. Germline CDR1 DFQATT, CDR2 SNEGSKA (reference sequence). In DNA, the CDR3 is TGCAGTGCTAGAGATCAGGGGCGCAATGAGCAGTTCTTC. It specifies CSARDQGRNEQFF.

This clonotype was detected many times. The CDR3 spells CASSPGTSGSNEQFF. DNA for the CDR3: TGTGCCAGCAGCCCCGGGACTAGCGGGAGCAATGAGCAGTTCTTC. The chain has TRBV6-1 and TRBJ2-1; 14 nucleotides align to TRBD2. The junction had 4 bases not matched to a gene; V was cut back by 6 bases and J by 6 bases. The CDR3 contains 15 residues. CDR1 is MNHNS and CDR2 is SASEGT in the germline V gene.

This sequence joins TRBV14 and TRBJ2-1; 7 bases match TRBD1. Germline trimming cut 3 bases from V and 0 bases from J; bases unmatched to any gene: 2. The CDR3 spans 15 residues. The germline CDR1 and CDR2 sequences are SGHDN and FVKESK. This chain's CDR3 is CASSQWDSSYNEQFF. CDR3 coding DNA: TGTGCCAGCAGCCAGTGGGACAGCTCCTACAATGAGCAGTTCTTC.

A few counts support this clonotype. The chain recombines TRBV20-1 with TRBJ2-7; the match to TRBD2 covers 11 bases. The junction had 5 bases not matched to a gene; V was cut back by 5 bases and J by 2 bases. Germline V gives CDR1 DFQATT, CDR2 SNEGSKA (reference sequence). The CDR3 covers 14 residues. As DNA, the CDR3 is TGCAGTGCTGGACCTAGCGGGAGGACCTACGAGCAGTACTTC. Amino acids: CSAGPSGRTYEQYF.

This clonotype appeared many times. The rearrangement joins TRBV20-1 to TRBJ1-1; TRBD1 matches 8 bases. The CDR3 runs to 14 residues. Germline V lookup: CDR1 DFQATT, CDR2 SNEGSKA (reference sequence). V dropped 2 bases and J dropped 5; count of bases not matched to a gene: 7. Written as DNA, the CDR3 is TGCAGTGCTAGACCCCGGACAGGGATAACTGAAGCTTTCTTT. Its protein is CSARPRTGITEAFF.

The chain recombines TRBV5-6 with TRBJ1-5; perhaps TRBD1 as D (5 bases). Trimming took off 3 bases at V and 1 base at J, with 14 bases between the two ends. Germline loops: CDR1 SGHDT, CDR2 YYEEEE. This CDR3 has 16 residues. The CDR3 nucleotides are TGTGCCAGCAGCTCCGCGCTAGGACAAAGCAATCAGCCCCAGCATTTT. Protein product: CASSSALGQSNQPQHF. The variable domain in full, with the rest retrieved from reference TRBV5-6 and TRBJ1-5, is DAGVTQSPTHLIKTRGQQVTLRCSPKSGHDTVSWYQQALGQGPQFIFQYYEEEERQRGNFPDRFSGHQFPNYSSELNVNALLLGDSALYLCASSSALGQSNQPQHFGDGTRLSIL.

The V call is TRBV7-3, the J call TRBJ2-1; 7 nucleotides align to TRBD1. Trimming took 5 bases from V and 7 from J; bases not matched to a gene: 5. Germline-derived CDR1 and CDR2 are SGHTA and FQGTGA. This CDR3 region has 13 residues. This chain's CDR3 is CASSRTGENEQFF. CDR3 DNA sequence: TGTGCCAGCAGCCGTACAGGGGAGAATGAGCAGTTCTTC.

This clonotype was counted at least ten times. The V gene is TRBV5-1, the J gene TRBJ1-1; D is perhaps TRBD1 (5 bases). The ends were cut back, 0 bases at V and 8 bases at J, with 14 bases in the middle. The CDR3 has 14 residues. The germline CDR1 and CDR2 sequences are SGHRS and YFSETQ. Here the CDR3 DNA reads TGCGCCAGCAGCTTGGGCCGTGGGGCCACCGAAGCTTTCTTT. This codes for CASSLGRGATEAFF.

About this clonotype itself: The junction departs from the called germline gene at one end, perhaps through a read error. This chain connects TRBV29-1 to TRBJ2-5; D may be TRBD2 (6 bases). The CDR3 has 16 residues. Germline V gene data show CDR1 as SQVTM and CDR2 as ANQGSEA. The CDR3 DNA sequence: TGCAGCGTGGAAGGAGGGAGTTCCTTGGGGTTTGAGACCCAGTACTTC. This encodes CSVEGGSSLGFETQYF. Supplemented by reference TRBV29-1 and TRBJ2-5, the full variable domain reads SAVISQKPSRDICQRGTSLTIQCQVDSQVTMMFWYRQQPGQSLTLIATANQGSEATYESGFVIDKFPISRPNLTFSTLTVSNMSPEDSSIYLCSVEGGSSLGFETQYFGPGTRLLVL.

Only one count was recorded for this clonotype. A much more abundant neighbour one base away suggests this may be a read error. The chain combines TRBV5-1 with TRBJ2-3, with D maybe TRBD1 (7 bases). The CDR3 totals 15 residues. Trimming took 7 bases from V and 3 from J, leaving 18 bases between them. In germline, CDR1 is SGHRS, CDR2 YFSETQ. The CDR3 DNA follows: TGCGCCAGCGGCCCAGGACAGGAGGGGACAGATACGCAGTATTTT. Translating it yields CASGPGQEGTDTQYF.

There are a few counts of this clonotype. CDR3: CATSRDQQDYGYTF. CDR3 in DNA: TGTGCCACCAGCAGAGATCAGCAGGACTATGGCTACACCTTC. This sequence joins TRBV15 and TRBJ1-2; D not certain. V was shortened by 0 bases and J by 3 bases, with 8 bases between the two germline ends. The CDR3 is made up of 14 amino acids. Germline CDR1 reads LNHNV; CDR2 reads YYDKDF (reference sequence).

V gene TRBV5-1 combines with J gene TRBJ2-5; D may be TRBD1 (6 bases). The V gene lost 0 bases and the J gene lost 2 bases, with 11 bases spanning the gap. CDR3 length: 15 amino acids. The V gene's germline CDR1 is SGHRS and CDR2 YFSETQ. In DNA, the CDR3 is TGCGCCAGCAGCTTGGTTGGCCAGGGGCAAGAGACCCAGTACTTC. Its protein product is CASSLVGQGQETQYF.

The chain recombines TRBV20-1 with TRBJ2-3; D possibly corresponds to TRBD2 (6 bases). Germline V lookup: CDR1 DFQATT, CDR2 SNEGSKA (reference sequence). V was cut by 5 bases and J by 4 bases, with 28 bases left in between. The CDR3 runs to 18 residues. For the CDR3, the DNA is TGCAGTGCTCCGCGGCGCCCCGGACTACTGTCAGCTTCAGATACGCAGTATTTT. Translating it yields CSAPRRPGLLSASDTQYF.